The 30 T cell receptor beta chains reported below all come from one sample, sequenced in a study of shared clonotypes between healthy human individuals (dated by TCRdb to about 2020). The library was made by the immunoSEQ multiplex PCR assay. The table was pulled from immuneACCESS by TCRdb, which kept in-frame rearrangements only. Such tables lose some clones; where checked, under half of the loss comes from unresolved V genes, and the rest has no known cause. The sample table holds approximately 1,500,000 clones, of which 98% were seen once. The top ten constitute around 0.45% of the sample. Material for sequencing was naive CD4+ T cells sorted from blood. The sample's cell subset or site label is to be understood as: CD45RA+ positively selected. These receptors were taken from a man aged 30-40 years in good health.

This chain connects TRBV14 to TRBJ2-7, with 8 nucleotides matching TRBD2. The CDR3 is 22 residues long. The trim removed 0 bases at V and 4 bases at J, leaving 26 bases unmatched. Germline CDR1 is SGHDN and CDR2 is FVKESK. The CDR3 region is CASSQERWREAIPGRGGYEQYF. In nucleotides, the CDR3 is TGTGCCAGCAGCCAAGAAAGGTGGCGGGAGGCTATTCCCGGGCGCGGTGGTTACGAGCAGTACTTC.

The chain has TRBV28 and TRBJ1-5; D gene uncertain. The CDR3 runs 13 residues. Deletions cut 5 bases from V and 4 bases from J, with 9 bases between. The V gene's germline CDR1 is MDHEN and CDR2 SYDVKM. In DNA, the CDR3 is TGTGCCAGCAGTGCCACGAAAAATCAGCCCCAGCATTTT. This codes for CASSATKNQPQHF. The whole variable domain, remainder taken from reference TRBV28 and TRBJ1-5, is DVKVTQSSRYLVKRTGEKVFLECVQDMDHENMFWYRQDPGLGLRLIYFSYDVKMKEKGDIPEGYSVSREKKERFSLILESASTNQTSMYLCASSATKNQPQHFGDGTRLSIL.

The J gene is TRBJ2-7, the V gene TRBV20-1; no clear D gene. This CDR3 contains 11 residues. Germline V lookup: CDR1 DFQATT, CDR2 SNEGSKA (reference sequence). Trimming took off 1 base at V and 4 bases at J, with 5 bases between the two ends. Here the CDR3 DNA reads TGCAGTGCTAGAGCAGAGTACGAGCAGTACTTC. Its protein product is CSARAEYEQYF.

The rearrangement joins TRBV2 to TRBJ2-7; D is unresolved. V was cut by 6 bases and J by 8 bases, with 14 bases left in between. This CDR3 contains 12 residues. Germline V lookup: CDR1 SNHLY, CDR2 FYNNEI. CDR3 in DNA: TGTGCCAGCAGCCCGGGCCCCATAAAGCAGTACTTC. This gives the protein CASSPGPIKQYF.

The V gene is TRBV5-1, the J gene TRBJ1-2; 7 positions match TRBD1. This CDR3 has 18 residues. The trim removed 2 bases at V and 2 bases at J, leaving 15 bases unmatched. Germline CDR1 and CDR2: SGHRS and YFSETQ. Here the CDR3 DNA reads TGCGCCAGCAGCTTCGGGGGAGCCAGGGGGTTCCTAAACTATGGCTACACCTTC. Its protein is CASSFGGARGFLNYGYTF.

This chain joins TRBV4-3 and TRBJ1-4, with TRBD1 as a possible D gene (5 bases). Trimming left V 0 bases short and J 5 bases short, with 13 bases between. This CDR3 is 16 amino acids long. Germline V gene lookup returns CDR1 LGHNA and CDR2 YSLEER. CDR3 protein: CASSQDPHRSNEKLFF. CDR3 nucleotide sequence: TGCGCCAGCAGCCAAGATCCCCACAGGTCAAATGAAAAACTGTTTTTT.

The rearrangement links TRBV2 to TRBJ2-7, with a tentative D call TRBD2 (7 bases). This CDR3 region has 16 residues. Germline values: CDR1 SNHLY, CDR2 FYNNEI. Trimming took 2 bases from V and 1 from J, leaving 15 bases between them. The DNA of the CDR3 is TGTGCCAGCAGTGAAAGGGGGGGTTGGGCATCCTACGAGCAGTACTTC. It specifies CASSERGGWASYEQYF.

This chain uses TRBV2 with TRBJ2-1, with D perhaps matching TRBD1 (5 bases). V lost 4 bases to trimming and J lost 6 bases, with 7 bases between them. Per the germline V gene, CDR1 is SNHLY and CDR2 is FYNNEI. The CDR3 loop spans 12 amino acids. CDR3 DNA sequence: TGTGCCAGCAGTGGAACAGGCAATGAGCAGTTCTTC. Its translation: CASSGTGNEQFF.

The chain uses TRBV2 and TRBJ2-1; D ambiguous. There are 11 residues in the CDR3. CDR1 is SNHLY and CDR2 is FYNNEI in the germline V gene. V dropped 8 bases and J dropped 8 bases, with 10 bases sitting between them. The CDR3 nucleotides read TGTGCCAGCCTCTGGGCGGATGAGCAGTTCTTC. This gives the protein CASLWADEQFF.

The CDR3 bases are TGCGCCAGCAGCAGGGGGACTAGCGGGACTAGCTACGAGCAGTACTTC. Translated: CASSRGTSGTSYEQYF. V usage is TRBV5-1 and J usage is TRBJ2-7, with 13 bases identical to TRBD2. The CDR3 covers 16 residues. Germline CDR1 SGHRS, CDR2 YFSETQ. V lost 4 bases, J lost 3 bases, and 7 bases stayed unmatched.

The genes are TRBV30 and TRBJ2-3; D not certain. Germline-derived CDR1 and CDR2 are GTSNPN and SVGIG (reference sequence). The CDR3 consists of 12 residues. V was shortened by 3 bases and J by 9 bases, with 13 bases between the two germline ends. This CDR3 reads CAWSRVPATQYF. The CDR3 DNA follows: TGTGCCTGGAGCCGGGTCCCGGCCACGCAGTATTTT.

This clone appeared a single time. The rearrangement links TRBV5-4 to TRBJ2-7; D is perhaps TRBD2 (5 bases). V was clipped by 4 bases and J by 5 bases, with 19 bases between them. The germline V gene encodes CDR1 SGHNT and CDR2 YYREEE (reference sequence). This CDR3 spans 15 amino acids. The CDR3 region has the DNA TGTGCCAGCAGCCACCCCGGGAAAACCTTTGACGAGCAGTACTTC. It is translated as CASSHPGKTFDEQYF.

This rearrangement joins TRBV18 to TRBJ2-3; TRBD2 is a possible D gene (5 bases). Germline V gene lookup returns CDR1 KGHSH and CDR2 LQKENI. The CDR3 is 15 residues long. Trimming stripped 0 bases from V and 1 base from J, with 8 bases between. CDR3 nucleotides: TGTGCCAGCTCACCACCGGGTAGCGGCACAGATACGCAGTATTTT. As protein: CASSPPGSGTDTQYF.

The rearrangement joins TRBV5-6 to TRBJ2-7, with D possibly being TRBD2 (6 bases). The CDR3 length is 13 residues. CDR1 and CDR2 from the germline V gene are SGHDT and YYEEEE. V gave up 0 bases and J gave up 7 bases, with 11 bases separating them. In nucleotides, the CDR3 is TGTGCCAGCAGCTTGGCCTCCCGGGGGGAGCAGTACTTC. Its translation is CASSLASRGEQYF.

The chain joins TRBV9 to TRBJ2-1, with D perhaps matching TRBD1 or TRBD2 (6 bases each). Per germline, CDR1 SGDLS and CDR2 YYNGEE. CDR3 size: 17 residues. V shed 0 bases and J shed 0 bases, with 13 bases lying between them. CDR3 bases: TGTGCCAGCAGCGTAGGGGGGGCAAGTTTCTCCTACAATGAGCAGTTCTTC. This sequence encodes CASSVGGASFSYNEQFF.

This chain joins TRBV7-9 and TRBJ2-7; tentatively, D is TRBD1 or TRBD2 (7 bases each). Germline values: CDR1 SEHNR, CDR2 FQNEAQ (reference sequence). This CDR3 region has 16 residues. V was pared by 5 bases and J by 3 bases, with 20 bases between. The CDR3 region has the DNA TGTGCCAGCAGCGCAGGGGGAGGGCAGGATAACTACGAGCAGTACTTC. It yields the protein CASSAGGGQDNYEQYF. The full variable domain, completed using reference TRBV7-9 and TRBJ2-7, is DTGVSQNPRHKITKRGQNVTFRCDPISEHNRLYWYRQTLGQGPEFLTYFQNEAQLEKSRLLSDRFSAERPKGSFSTLEIQRTEQGDSAMYLCASSAGGGQDNYEQYFGPGTRLTVT.

Regarding this clone: Other DNA sequences of this sample code for an identical CDR3. This chain connects TRBV27 to TRBJ2-7, with 7 nucleotides matching TRBD2. Trimming took 2 bases from V and 3 from J; bases not matched to a gene: 4. The CDR3 has 14 residues. CDR1 and CDR2 from the germline V gene are MNHEY and SMNVEV (reference sequence). The CDR3 nucleotides read TGTGCCAGCAGTTTACTAGGCGGGAGCTACGAGCAGTACTTC. Translating gives CASSLLGGSYEQYF.

V usage is TRBV7-7 and J usage is TRBJ2-2, with D maybe TRBD1 (6 bases). The V gene's germline CDR1 is SSHAT and CDR2 FNYEAQ (reference sequence). Trimming shortened V by 0 bases and J by 2 bases, and 13 bases separated the two germline ends. The CDR3 totals 17 residues. The CDR3 region is CASSLALRTVNTGELFF. The CDR3 coding sequence is TGTGCCAGCAGCTTAGCGCTCCGGACAGTTAACACCGGGGAGCTGTTTTTT.

The gene calls are TRBV9 and TRBJ2-3; D is perhaps TRBD1 (5 bases). CDR3 length: 16 residues. CDR1 and CDR2 (germline): SGDLS, YYNGEE. Between the trimmed V and J ends, which lost 0 bases and 4 bases, there was a span of 15 bases. CDR3 sequence reads: CASSVDQGIGADTQYF. CDR3 nucleotides: TGTGCCAGCAGCGTAGATCAGGGAATTGGGGCAGATACGCAGTATTTT. Supplemented by reference TRBV9 and TRBJ2-3, the full variable domain reads DSGVTQTPKHLITATGQRVTLRCSPRSGDLSVYWYQQSLDQGLQFLIQYYNGEERAKGNILERFSAQQFPDLHSELNLSSLELGDSALYFCASSVDQGIGADTQYFGPGTRLTVL.

V is TRBV14 and J is TRBJ1-1; D unclear. V was clipped by 4 bases and J by 0 bases, with 9 bases between them. CDR3 length: 14 amino acids. The germline CDR1 and CDR2 sequences are SGHDN and FVKESK. The chain's CDR3 is CASSRLRLNTEAFF. The DNA of the CDR3 is TGTGCCAGCAGCCGTCTACGCTTGAACACTGAAGCTTTCTTT.

J is TRBJ1-2 and V is TRBV19; the match to TRBD1 covers 10 bases. The CDR3 spans 17 residues. Germline values: CDR1 LNHDA, CDR2 SQIVND (reference sequence). The V gene end was trimmed by 5 bases and the J gene end by 3 bases; junction bases not matched to a gene: 12. The CDR3 region has the DNA TGTGCCAGTAGTTTATTTTTCACCGGGACAGGGGACTATGGCTACACCTTC. As protein: CASSLFFTGTGDYGYTF. The full variable domain, in which reference TRBV19 and TRBJ1-2 provide the parts outside the CDR3, is DGGITQSPKYLFRKEGQNVTLSCEQNLNHDAMYWYRQDPGQGLRLIYYSQIVNDFQKGDIAEGYSVSREKKESFPLTVTSAQKNPTAFYLCASSLFFTGTGDYGYTFGSGTRLTVV.

This chain joins TRBV9 and TRBJ2-3; D not resolved. The germline V gene encodes CDR1 SGDLS and CDR2 YYNGEE. This CDR3 has 13 amino acids. V lost 3 bases and J 6 bases, leaving 11 bases between the germline ends. The CDR3 region has the DNA TGTGCCAGCAGCGCCGAATCCCGGGATACGCAGTATTTT. Amino acid sequence: CASSAESRDTQYF.

The CDR3 sequence is CASSLVAGARNEQFF. CDR3 DNA: TGTGCCAGCAGCTTAGTGGCGGGAGCTCGAAATGAGCAGTTCTTC. This chain connects TRBV7-2 to TRBJ2-1, with TRBD2 identical over 7 bases. V lost 1 base, J lost 7 bases, and 7 bases stayed unmatched. The CDR3 is made up of 15 amino acids. The germline V gene encodes CDR1 SGHTA and CDR2 FQGNSA.

The V and J genes are TRBV5-1 and TRBJ1-3; D remains unclear. This CDR3 is built from 16 residues. Trimming removed 0 bases at V and 0 bases at J, with 10 bases between. Germline loops: CDR1 SGHRS, CDR2 YFSETQ. In DNA, the CDR3 is TGCGCCAGCAGCTTGGCCGGCAGTACCTCTGGAAACACCATATATTTT. Its protein is CASSLAGSTSGNTIYF.

The chain joins TRBV6-5 to TRBJ1-1; 9 bases fit TRBD1. Germline-derived CDR1 and CDR2 are MNHEY and SVGAGI. J lost 4 bases, V lost 5 bases, and 2 bases had no gene match. This CDR3 region has 13 residues. CDR3 coding DNA: TGTGCCAGCAGTCAACAGGGGGCCACTGAAGCTTTCTTT. Translated, it gives CASSQQGATEAFF.

The chain uses TRBV18 and TRBJ1-2; D gene uncertain. The V end lost 4 bases, the J end lost 6 bases, and 12 bases lay between the germline ends. CDR3 size: 13 residues. The germline CDR1 and CDR2 sequences are KGHSH and LQKENI. CDR3 in amino acids: CASSLQDLHGYTF. The CDR3, as DNA: TGTGCCAGCTCACTCCAGGACTTGCATGGCTACACCTTC.

The chain employs TRBV19 and TRBJ1-5; D might be TRBD1 (6 bases). CDR1 is LNHDA and CDR2 is SQIVND in the germline V gene (reference sequence). Trimming cost V 7 bases and J 6 bases, with 22 bases left between them. This CDR3 comprises 16 residues. The CDR3 loop reads CASTTDSGRAGQPQHF. For the CDR3, the DNA is TGTGCCAGTACCACGGACAGCGGTCGGGCGGGTCAGCCCCAGCATTTT.

The rearrangement links TRBV2 to TRBJ1-2, with TRBD1 matching over 8 bases. V lost 6 bases and J lost 2; bases outside the gene matches: 5. The CDR3 loop spans 14 amino acids. Looked up from germline, CDR1 is SNHLY and CDR2 is FYNNEI. CDR3 DNA sequence: TGTGCCAGCAGCCAAACAGGGGGGAACTATGGCTACACCTTC. Translation: CASSQTGGNYGYTF.

The V gene is TRBV19, the J gene TRBJ1-5; perhaps TRBD1 as D (5 bases). The CDR3 loop spans 15 amino acids. CDR1 LNHDA and CDR2 SQIVND come from the germline V gene (reference sequence). Deletions cut 4 bases from V and 2 bases from J, with 12 bases between. The CDR3 reads CASSSEVRGNQPQHF. The CDR3 DNA reads as TGTGCCAGTAGTAGCGAAGTCAGGGGCAATCAGCCCCAGCATTTT.

The chain recombines TRBV7-3 with TRBJ1-2, with 8 bases that match TRBD1. The ends lost 5 bases at V and 9 bases at J; junction bases unmatched: 5. The CDR3 has 12 amino acids. Per germline, CDR1 SGHTA and CDR2 FQGTGA. The CDR3 protein is CASSAGQASYTF. In nucleotides, the CDR3 is TGTGCCAGCAGCGCGGGACAGGCAAGCTACACCTTC.